These 26 T cell receptor beta chains were sequenced from one sample in a study of T cells after yellow fever vaccination. TCRdb re-called the 5' RACE reads through MiXCR, storing one row per CDR3 protein. The table has some 1,300 distinct CDR3 sequences, about 56% seen once; the top ten hold 40% to 60%. This specimen was PBMCs, either bulk or a sorted T-cell subset (CD4+, CD8+, memory, or dextramer-sorted; not recorded which), taken on the day of the yellow fever booster vaccination. These receptors originate from a man between 18 and 35 years old who received the YFV17D yellow fever vaccine.

By proportion, this clonotype is medium-sized. The V call is TRBV5-1, the J call TRBJ2-3, with TRBD1 matching 7 bases. V shed 3 bases, J shed 3 bases, and the junction held 13 bases outside the gene matches. Germline CDR1 SGHRS, CDR2 YFSETQ. The CDR3 spans 17 residues. Here the CDR3 DNA reads TGCGCCAGCAGCTCAAAACAGGGGAGACGGTGGACAGATACGCAGTATTTT. Encoded protein: CASSSKQGRRWTDTQYF.

By share of the sample, this clonotype is medium-sized. The chain uses TRBV18 and TRBJ2-1, with 7 bases lining up with TRBD1. The CDR3 is made up of 13 amino acids. The junction had 4 bases not matched to a gene; V was cut back by 3 bases and J by 8 bases. Germline V gene data show CDR1 as KGHSH and CDR2 as LQKENI. CDR3 sequence: CASSPRQGDEQFF. CDR3 nucleotide sequence: TGTGCCAGCTCACCGAGACAGGGCGATGAGCAGTTCTTC.

This clonotype is labeled as large. This sequence joins TRBV12-3 or TRBV12-4 and TRBJ1-2; D remains unclear. This CDR3 has 13 amino acids. Trimming took 6 bases from V and 7 from J, leaving 15 bases between them. The DNA for the CDR3 is TGTGCCAGCAGCCAAAACCCCCCCGGTGGCTACACCTTC. Its protein product is CASSQNPPGGYTF.

The count of this clonotype is one. This chain uses TRBV20-1 with TRBJ2-7; D remains unclear. The germline V and J ends were trimmed by 7 bases and 1 base, with 14 bases remaining between them. This CDR3 contains 13 residues. The germline gives CDR1 DFQATT, CDR2 SNEGSKA (reference sequence). The CDR3 nucleotides read TGCAGTGGGAAAGGCACAAAGTCCTACGAGCAGTACTTC. It codes for CSGKGTKSYEQYF.

By proportion, this clonotype is large. The chain recombines TRBV5-6 with TRBJ1-4, with 9 bases matching TRBD1. The ends lost 1 base at V and 2 bases at J; junction bases unmatched: 12. From germline, CDR1 is SGHDT and CDR2 YYEEEE. This CDR3 spans 19 amino acids. The CDR3 protein is CASSLQGQGLFGTNEKLFF. The CDR3 DNA reads as TGTGCCAGCAGCTTGCAAGGACAGGGGCTCTTCGGCACTAATGAAAAACTGTTTTTT. The whole variable domain, filled in from reference TRBV5-6 and TRBJ1-4, reads DAGVTQSPTHLIKTRGQQVTLRCSPKSGHDTVSWYQQALGQGPQFIFQYYEEEERQRGNFPDRFSGHQFPNYSSELNVNALLLGDSALYLCASSLQGQGLFGTNEKLFFGSGTQLSVL.

The chain couples TRBV20-1 to TRBJ2-3, with 10 bases fitting TRBD2. The J segment lost 2 bases and the V segment lost 1 base, leaving 24 bases of the junction unmatched. The CDR3 has 22 amino acids. Germline V gives CDR1 DFQATT, CDR2 SNEGSKA (reference sequence). In nucleotides, the CDR3 is TGCAGTGCTAGAGTATCGATCTCCTCTCTCTCGACTAGCGGGTATCACACAGATACGCAGTATTTT. This gives the protein CSARVSISSLSTSGYHTDTQYF.

In its sample, this clonotype is medium-sized. This chain connects TRBV7-8 to TRBJ1-6; perhaps TRBD1 as D (5 bases). The CDR3 spans 18 residues. Between the trimmed V and J ends, which lost 5 bases and 2 bases, there was a span of 19 bases. CDR1 is SGHVS and CDR2 is FQNEAQ in the germline V gene. CDR3 sequence reads: CASSTTTRDSTYNSPLHF. The CDR3 DNA is TGTGCCAGCAGCACAACTACCCGGGACTCCACCTATAATTCACCCCTCCACTTT. Full variable domain (rest looked up from reference TRBV7-8 and TRBJ1-6): GAGVSQSPRYKVAKRGQDVALRCDPISGHVSLFWYQQALGQGPEFLTYFQNEAQLDKSGLPSDRFFAERPEGSVSTLKIQRTQQEDSAVYLCASSTTTRDSTYNSPLHFGNGTRLTVT.

The V and J genes are TRBV6-1 and TRBJ1-5; D is uncertain. Per germline, CDR1 MNHNS and CDR2 SASEGT. CDR3 size: 13 residues. Between the trimmed V and J ends, which lost 3 bases and 3 bases, there was a span of 6 bases. The CDR3 reads CASSDSPNQPQHF. CDR3 nucleotides: TGTGCCAGCAGTGACAGCCCCAATCAGCCCCAGCATTTT.

By share of the sample, this clonotype is large. The V call is TRBV6-5, the J call TRBJ1-2, with D maybe TRBD1 (5 bases). CDR1 MNHEY and CDR2 SVGAGI come from the germline V gene. The V end was cut by 6 bases, the J end by 6 bases, with 20 bases between. This CDR3 contains 15 residues. CDR3 in DNA: TGTGCCAGCAGCCTATACACCGGGACCCCTAATGGCTACACCTTC. Its protein product is CASSLYTGTPNGYTF.

This clonotype is classed as large. This rearrangement joins TRBV7-9 to TRBJ1-1; 9 nucleotides agree with TRBD1. Per germline, CDR1 SEHNR and CDR2 FQNEAQ (reference sequence). Unmatched junction bases numbered 5, after V lost 5 bases and J lost 1 base. CDR3 length: 15 amino acids. The CDR3 loop is CASSQQGAPNTEAFF. CDR3 DNA: TGTGCCAGCAGCCAACAGGGGGCGCCGAACACTGAAGCTTTCTTT.

This chain links TRBV5-6 with TRBJ2-1; 7 bases agree with TRBD1. In germline, CDR1 is SGHDT, CDR2 YYEEEE. CDR3 size: 14 residues. Trimming cost V 7 bases and J 8 bases; bases outside gene matches: 12. This chain's CDR3 is CASCPPGQLYEQFF. In DNA form, the CDR3 reads TGTGCCAGCTGCCCGCCGGGACAGCTCTATGAGCAGTTCTTC. Using reference TRBV5-6 and TRBJ2-1 for the parts outside the CDR3, the full variable domain is DAGVTQSPTHLIKTRGQQVTLRCSPKSGHDTVSWYQQALGQGPQFIFQYYEEEERQRGNFPDRFSGHQFPNYSSELNVNALLLGDSALYLCASCPPGQLYEQFFGPGTRLTVL.

The chain recombines TRBV29-1 with TRBJ2-1, with D unresolved. The CDR3 sequence is 10 residues long. The V end lost 3 bases, the J end lost 11 bases, and 8 bases lay between the germline ends. The germline V gene has CDR1 SQVTM and CDR2 ANQGSEA. The CDR3 coding sequence is TGCAGCGTTGATACAGTACAGCAGTTCTTC. Its translation is CSVDTVQQFF.

This chain links TRBV4-3 with TRBJ2-7, with D perhaps TRBD1 (6 bases). Germline CDR1 reads LGHNA; CDR2 reads YSLEER. V was trimmed by 2 bases and J by 0 bases, leaving 11 bases between them. This CDR3 is 15 amino acids long. The CDR3: CASSQFRGSSYEQYF. In nucleotides, the CDR3 is TGCGCCAGCAGCCAATTTAGGGGGAGCTCCTACGAGCAGTACTTC.

V is TRBV18 and J is TRBJ2-7; no definite D call. CDR3 length equals 11 residues. Per germline, CDR1 KGHSH and CDR2 LQKENI. Trimming took 8 bases from V and 4 from J, leaving 9 bases between them. CDR3 sequence: CASTSTYEQYF. CDR3 coding DNA: TGTGCCAGCACCTCAACTTACGAGCAGTACTTC.

The chain joins TRBV20-1 to TRBJ2-7; 9 bases map to TRBD2. J was trimmed by 3 bases and V by 6 bases; bases with no gene match: 9. This CDR3 region has 14 residues. The V gene's germline CDR1 is DFQATT and CDR2 SNEGSKA (reference sequence). The CDR3 nucleotides read TGCAGTGCGGGGCGTACTAGCGGGCACTACGAGCAGTACTTC. Translating it yields CSAGRTSGHYEQYF.

V and J are TRBV5-6 and TRBJ2-7; D not resolved. The V gene's germline CDR1 is SGHDT and CDR2 YYEEEE. Trimming removed 4 bases from V and 5 bases from J, with 10 bases in between. This CDR3 is built from 12 residues. CDR3 in amino acids: CASSPGQDEQYF. The DNA for the CDR3 is TGTGCCAGCAGCCCCGGTCAGGACGAGCAGTACTTC. Supplemented by reference TRBV5-6 and TRBJ2-7, the full variable domain reads DAGVTQSPTHLIKTRGQQVTLRCSPKSGHDTVSWYQQALGQGPQFIFQYYEEEERQRGNFPDRFSGHQFPNYSSELNVNALLLGDSALYLCASSPGQDEQYFGPGTRLTVT.

This clonotype is a singleton in its sample. CDR3 bases: TGTGCCAGCAGCTCCCGGGGAGCGGGGGGCCAAGAGACCCAGTACTTC. This gives the protein CASSSRGAGGQETQYF. The chain employs TRBV5-6 and TRBJ2-5; the match to TRBD2 covers 9 bases. The ends lost 3 bases at V and 1 base at J; junction bases unmatched: 7. CDR1 and CDR2 from the germline V gene are SGHDT and YYEEEE. This CDR3 spans 16 amino acids.

This chain uses TRBV5-4 with TRBJ1-2, with TRBD1 as a possible D gene (5 bases). This CDR3 spans 14 amino acids. Looked up from germline, CDR1 is SGHNT and CDR2 is YYREEE (reference sequence). Trimming removed 1 base from V and 2 bases from J, with 9 bases in between. The CDR3 region has the DNA TGTGCCAGCAGCTTGCTGGGGGGGAACTATGGCTACACCTTC. It yields the protein CASSLLGGNYGYTF.

This clonotype is medium-sized (0.01 to 0.1%). This chain uses TRBV7-6 with TRBJ2-3, with a tentative D call TRBD1 (6 bases). The germline CDR1 and CDR2 sequences are SGHVS and FNYEAQ. Deletions cut 3 bases from V and 2 bases from J, with 21 bases between. The CDR3 contains 18 residues. CDR3 DNA sequence: TGTGCCAGCAGCTTTGGGGACGGACAGTTGGTAGCCACAGATACGCAGTATTTT. Amino acid sequence: CASSFGDGQLVATDTQYF.

J is TRBJ2-3 and V is TRBV12-3 or TRBV12-4; D possibly matches TRBD1 or TRBD2 (6 bases each). This CDR3 comprises 14 residues. Trimming left V 3 bases short and J 4 bases short, with 11 bases between. CDR3 protein: CASSFGGLADTQYF. The CDR3, as DNA: TGTGCCAGCAGTTTCGGGGGCTTGGCAGATACGCAGTATTTT.

This rearrangement joins TRBV3-1 to TRBJ2-1; weak D call: TRBD2 (5 bases). The CDR3 sequence is 15 residues long. Germline V gene sequence: CDR1 LGHDT, CDR2 YNNKEL (reference sequence). Between the trimmed V and J ends, which lost 3 bases and 5 bases, there was a span of 14 bases. The CDR3: CASSHKRPKNNEQFF. DNA of the CDR3: TGTGCCAGCAGCCACAAGCGGCCCAAGAACAATGAGCAGTTCTTC.

By share, this clonotype counts as medium-sized. V usage is TRBV28 and J usage is TRBJ1-2; TRBD1 matches at 7 bases. This CDR3 has 13 amino acids. V shed 5 bases and J 4 bases; nucleotides not matched to a gene: 4. Germline V CDR1 and CDR2: MDHEN, SYDVKM. The DNA of the CDR3 is TGTGCCAGCAGTCCGACAGGGAGCTATGGCTACACCTTC. It is translated as CASSPTGSYGYTF.

The chain joins TRBV24-1 to TRBJ2-3; no reliable D call. This CDR3 has 12 residues. Deletions cut 5 bases from V and 0 bases from J, with 2 bases between. In germline, CDR1 is KGHDR, CDR2 SFDVKD. Here the CDR3 reads CATSGSTDTQYF. In DNA form, the CDR3 reads TGTGCCACCAGTGGGAGCACAGATACGCAGTATTTT.

This clonotype is categorized as large. The chain joins TRBV3-1 to TRBJ2-7; D perhaps matches TRBD1 (5 bases). The V gene lost 0 bases and the J gene lost 3 bases, with 27 bases spanning the gap. Germline CDR1 reads LGHDT; CDR2 reads YNNKEL (reference sequence). The CDR3 extends over 20 amino acids. The chain's CDR3 is CASSQEGAVDPSRVYYEQYV. CDR3 sequence (DNA): TGTGCCAGCAGCCAAGAAGGGGCGGTCGACCCCTCCCGAGTCTACTACGAGCAGTACGTC.

In its sample, this clonotype is medium-sized (0.01 to 0.1%). The V gene is TRBV7-8, the J gene TRBJ2-7; D is unclear. The length of the CDR3 is 16 residues. In germline, CDR1 is SGHVS, CDR2 FQNEAQ. V was pared by 3 bases and J by 2 bases, with 17 bases between. CDR3 protein: CASSFDGIVPTYEQYF. The CDR3 bases are TGTGCCAGCAGCTTCGATGGGATAGTACCTACCTACGAGCAGTACTTC.

V usage is TRBV5-1 and J usage is TRBJ2-7; TRBD1 might be the D (6 bases). Germline CDR1 and CDR2: SGHRS and YFSETQ. V was trimmed by 2 bases and J by 4 bases, leaving 16 bases between them. The CDR3 covers 15 residues. The CDR3 spells CASSFTTGPKYEQYF. The CDR3 DNA reads as TGCGCCAGCAGCTTTACAACAGGGCCCAAGTACGAGCAGTACTTC.